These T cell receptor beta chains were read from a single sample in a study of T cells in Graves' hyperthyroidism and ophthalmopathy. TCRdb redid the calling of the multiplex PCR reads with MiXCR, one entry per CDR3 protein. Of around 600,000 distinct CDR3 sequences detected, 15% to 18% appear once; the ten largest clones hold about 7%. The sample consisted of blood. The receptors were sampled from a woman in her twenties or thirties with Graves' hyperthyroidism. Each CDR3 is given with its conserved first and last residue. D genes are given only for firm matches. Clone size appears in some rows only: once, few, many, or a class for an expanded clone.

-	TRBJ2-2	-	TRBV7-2	TGTGCCAGCGGCTCCCCCGGGGAGCTGTTTTTT	CASGSPGELFF
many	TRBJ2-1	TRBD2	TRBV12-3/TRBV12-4	TGTGCCAGCAGCGTGACTAGCCTCAATGAGCAGTTCTTC	CASSVTSLNEQFF
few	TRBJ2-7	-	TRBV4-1	TGCGCCAGCAGCCCGATGAGCGGATCTACCTACGAGCAGTACTTC	CASSPMSGSTYEQYF
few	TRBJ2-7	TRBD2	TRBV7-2	TGTGCCAGCAGCTCCCCCCTAGCGGGAGTTCCTCCCGTGGAGCAGTACTTC	CASSSPLAGVPPVEQYF
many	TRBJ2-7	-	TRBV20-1	TGCAGTGCTAGAGATTCGGCGGGTGCCTCGGACGAGCAGTACTTC	CSARDSAGASDEQYF
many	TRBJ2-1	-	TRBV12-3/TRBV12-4	TGTGCCAGCAGGGCCCTGATAGTTGAGGAGCAGTTCTTC	CASRALIVEEQFF
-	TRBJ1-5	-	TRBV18	TGTGCCAGCTCGTCAACAGGGATGAGCAATCAGCCCCAGCATTTT	CASSSTGMSNQPQHF
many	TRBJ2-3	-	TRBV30	TGTGCCTGGCAGGGGGATACGCAGTATTTT	CAWQGDTQYF
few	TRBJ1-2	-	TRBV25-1	TGTGCCAGCAGTGAACACGAGTCCTATGGCTACACCTTC	CASSEHESYGYTF
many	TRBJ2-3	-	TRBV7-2	TGTGCCAGCAGTTCCTGGGGTGGGAAGCGAGATACGCAGTATTTT	CASSSWGGKRDTQYF
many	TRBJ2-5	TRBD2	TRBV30	TGTGCCTGGAGTTTCCCGTCCAGCGGGAGAGAGACCCAGTACTTC	CAWSFPSSGRETQYF
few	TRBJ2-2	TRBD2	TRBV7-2	TGTGCCAGCAGCCCGACTAGCGCGAACACCGGGGAGCTGTTTTTT	CASSPTSANTGELFF
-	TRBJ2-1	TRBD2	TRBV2	TGTGCCAGCAGTGGACGGACTAGCGGGAAGCACAATGAGCAGTTCTTC	CASSGRTSGKHNEQFF
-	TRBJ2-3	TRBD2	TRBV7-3	TGTGCCGGCAGCCCAAGCGGGAGGACTGATACGCAGTATTTT	CAGSPSGRTDTQYF
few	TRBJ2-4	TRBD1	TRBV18	TGTGCCAGCTCACCGACAGGGGGCGCTTCGAAAAACATTCAGTACTTC	CASSPTGGASKNIQYF
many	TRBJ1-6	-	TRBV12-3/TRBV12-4	TGTGCCAGCAGTCTCGGACTCAATAATTCACCCCTCCACTTT	CASSLGLNNSPLHF
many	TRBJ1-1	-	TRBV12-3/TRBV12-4	TGTGCCAGCACCCTAAATGAGGGGACTGAAGCTTTCTTT	CASTLNEGTEAFF
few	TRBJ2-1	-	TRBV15	TGTGCCACCAGCAGAGATGACGGCCTAGCTTACTACAATGAGCAGTTCTTC	CATSRDDGLAYYNEQFF
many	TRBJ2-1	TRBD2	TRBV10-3	TGTGCCATCAGTGGAATAGGCGGGAGGGCCAGCTACAATGAGCAGTTCTTC	CAISGIGGRASYNEQFF
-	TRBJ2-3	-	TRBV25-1	TGTGCCAGCAGTGAATGGGCACCCACAGATACGCAGTATTTT	CASSEWAPTDTQYF
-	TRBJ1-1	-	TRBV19	TGTGCCAGTAGTATGTACCAGTTCAACACTGAAGCTTTCTTT	CASSMYQFNTEAFF
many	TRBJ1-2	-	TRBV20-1	TGCAGAGTCGATTACAGGGACTATAATGGCGGCTACACCTTC	CRVDYRDYNGGYTF
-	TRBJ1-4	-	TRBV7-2	TGTGCCAGCAGCCCAGGGGTGATTAATGAAAAACTGTTTTTT	CASSPGVINEKLFF
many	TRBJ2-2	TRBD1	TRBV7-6	TGTGCCAGCAGACCGAGGACAGGGGACACCGGGGAGCTGTTTTTT	CASRPRTGDTGELFF
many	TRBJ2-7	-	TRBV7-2	TGTGCCAGCAGCTTCCGACAGCGAACCTACGAGCAGTACTTC	CASSFRQRTYEQYF
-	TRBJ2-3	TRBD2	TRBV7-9	TGTGCCAGCAGCTCTCGACTAGCGGGGGGGCCTGATACGCAGTATTTT	CASSSRLAGGPDTQYF
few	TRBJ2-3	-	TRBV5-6	TGTGCCAGCAGCTTCACGTGGTTGCAGGGCACAGATACGCAGTATTTT	CASSFTWLQGTDTQYF
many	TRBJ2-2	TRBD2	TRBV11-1	TGTGCCAGCAGCTTAGATGGCATTAGCGGGAGAGGATCCGGGGAGCTGTTTTTT	CASSLDGISGRGSGELFF
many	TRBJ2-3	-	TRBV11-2	TGTGCCAGCAGCTTTGGGCTATCCGGCACAGATACGCAGTATTTT	CASSFGLSGTDTQYF
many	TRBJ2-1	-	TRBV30	TGTGCCTGGGCCAATTACAATGAGCAGTTCTTC	CAWANYNEQFF
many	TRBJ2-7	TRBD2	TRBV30	TGTGCCTGGACTAGGGGTAGGACTAGCGGGAGCTACGACTACGAGCAGTACTTC	CAWTRGRTSGSYDYEQYF
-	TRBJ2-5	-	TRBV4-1	TGCGCCAGCAGCCAAGGAAGGGGTGTAGAGACCCAGTACTTC	CASSQGRGVETQYF
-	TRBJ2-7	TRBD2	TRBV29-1	TGCAGCGTTGAAACTAGCGCCTCCTACGAGCAGTACTTC	CSVETSASYEQYF
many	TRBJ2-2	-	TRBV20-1	TGCAGTGTCCTTATCTGGAACACCGGGGAGCTGTTTTTT	CSVLIWNTGELFF
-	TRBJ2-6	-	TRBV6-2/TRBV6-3	TGTGCCAGCAGTTACCGGAGGCCTGAATTTGGCCGAAGCTCTGGGGCCAACGTCCTGACTTTC	CASSYRRPEFGRSSGANVLTF
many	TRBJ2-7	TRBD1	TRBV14	TGTGCCAGCAGCCAAGAACGAGGGGGCCGATCTCGCGAGCAGTACTTC	CASSQERGGRSREQYF
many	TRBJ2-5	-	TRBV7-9	TGTGCCAGCACCTTATTGACAGAGGGGGTTTCACAAGAGACCCAGTACTTC	CASTLLTEGVSQETQYF
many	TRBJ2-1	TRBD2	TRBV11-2	TGTGCCAGCAGCTTAGTACAGGGGCTAGCGGGAGTAAAGGAGCAGTTCTTC	CASSLVQGLAGVKEQFF
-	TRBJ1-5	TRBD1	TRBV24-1	TGTGCCACCAGTGACCGGGGACAGGCCTCCGCTGGGCCCCAGCATTTT	CATSDRGQASAGPQHF
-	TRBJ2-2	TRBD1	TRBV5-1	TGCGCCAGCAGACCGGGACAGGCGAACACCGGGGAGCTGTTTTTT	CASRPGQANTGELFF
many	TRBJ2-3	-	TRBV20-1	TGCAGTGCTAGTCGTGCTAGCATGACAGATACGCAGTATTTT	CSASRASMTDTQYF
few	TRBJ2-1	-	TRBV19	TGTGCCAGTAGTATAGTTGGCGCATTTGAGCAGTTCTTC	CASSIVGAFEQFF
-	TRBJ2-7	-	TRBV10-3	TGTGCCATCAGTGAGGGTCTCGGAATTTTCTACGAGCAGTACTTC	CAISEGLGIFYEQYF
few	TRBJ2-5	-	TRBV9	TGTGCCAGCAGCCCCACCGTTGCTGTGGAGACCCAGTACTTC	CASSPTVAVETQYF
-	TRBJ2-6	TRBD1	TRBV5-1	TGCGCCAGCAGCATCGGGACAGGGGCCTCTGGGGCCAACGTCCCGACTTTC	CASSIGTGASGANVPTF
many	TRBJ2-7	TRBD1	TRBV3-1	TGTGCCAGCAGCCGGACAGGGGGCGGCGGGGAGCAGTACTTC	CASSRTGGGGEQYF
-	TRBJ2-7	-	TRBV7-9	TGTGCCAGCAGCTTAGCGTCGACTGCCGAGCAGTACTTC	CASSLASTAEQYF
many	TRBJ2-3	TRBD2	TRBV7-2	TGTGCCAGCAGCCAACAGACTAGCGGGTTTGATACGCAGTATTTT	CASSQQTSGFDTQYF
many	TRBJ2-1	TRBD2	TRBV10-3	TGTGCCATCAGATCTATACTAGCGGGGAGGGGGAATGAGCAGTTCTTC	CAIRSILAGRGNEQFF
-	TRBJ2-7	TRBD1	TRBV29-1	TGCAGCGCTGACACAGGGGGCTACGAGCAGTACTTC	CSADTGGYEQYF
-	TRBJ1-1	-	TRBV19	TGTGCCAGTAGAAATGAGGGGCGCCGCACTGAAGCTTTCTTT	CASRNEGRRTEAFF